Listed below are T cell receptor beta chains from one sample, sequenced in a study of T cells in tuberculosis. Some clones are missing from TCRdb's copy, which holds only in-frame ones; the method was immunoSEQ multiplex PCR. This sample yields about 43,000 clones, of which approximately 94% are seen a single time; roughly 2% belongs to the top ten. Sequencing was carried out using PBMCs. These TCRs come from a donor between 10 and 29 years old with latent tuberculosis or without tuberculosis infection. Some clones in this sample may be carry-over from other donors' samples. Each CDR3 is given with its conserved first and last residue. Each record gives: clone size, J gene, D gene, V gene, CDR3 DNA, CDR3 protein. D genes are given only for firm matches. Clone size, where shown, is once, few, many, or a class for clones that have expanded.

size: few
J: TRBJ1-2
D: TRBD1
V: TRBV6-5
DNA: TGTGCCAGCAGTTACTCTAGGACAGGGGGTTCGTATGGCTACACCTTC
CDR3: CASSYSRTGGSYGYTF

size: -
J: TRBJ2-1
D: -
V: TRBV5-6
DNA: TGTGCCAGCAGCCCAATTTCCTACAATGAGCAGTTCTTC
CDR3: CASSPISYNEQFF

size: -
J: TRBJ2-3
D: -
V: TRBV28
DNA: TGTGCCAGCAGTCTAAGACAGAGCTCAGATACGCAGTATTTT
CDR3: CASSLRQSSDTQYF

size: -
J: TRBJ1-2
D: -
V: TRBV25-1
DNA: TGTGCCAGCAGTGATTTTAAACAGGGTCTCTTTGGCTACACCTTC
CDR3: CASSDFKQGLFGYTF

size: -
J: TRBJ1-1
D: -
V: TRBV30
DNA: TGTGCCTGGAGTGTACGAAGTTTCGAGGGTGAAGCTTTCTTT
CDR3: CAWSVRSFEGEAFF

size: -
J: TRBJ2-6
D: -
V: TRBV5-1
DNA: TGCGCCAGCAGCTCGTCTCCCCTAGGGGCGCCAGGGGCCAACGTCCTGACTTTC
CDR3: CASSSSPLGAPGANVLTF

size: few
J: TRBJ2-7
D: TRBD1
V: TRBV11-2
DNA: TGTGCCAGCAGCTGGGACAGGGACCACGAGCAGTACTTC
CDR3: CASSWDRDHEQYF

size: -
J: TRBJ2-3
D: TRBD2
V: TRBV30
DNA: TGTGCCTGGAGTGGCTGGACTAGCGGGAGAGAACTCACAGATACGCAGTATTTT
CDR3: CAWSGWTSGRELTDTQYF

size: -
J: TRBJ1-5
D: -
V: TRBV28
DNA: TGTGCCAGCAGTTTAAGAAGGGGCGACAATCAGCCCCAGCATTTT
CDR3: CASSLRRGDNQPQHF

size: -
J: TRBJ1-5
D: -
V: TRBV6-1
DNA: TGTGCCAGCAGTGAAGCTAAGTACAGACCTGTTAGCAATCAGCCCCAGCATTTT
CDR3: CASSEAKYRPVSNQPQHF

size: once
J: TRBJ1-2
D: -
V: TRBV5-6
DNA: TGTGCCAGCAGCTTAAGAGACAGCGTTAACTATGGCTACACCTTC
CDR3: CASSLRDSVNYGYTF

size: -
J: TRBJ2-5
D: TRBD2
V: TRBV6-4
DNA: TGTGCCAGCAGACCCAGCGGGAGCTCCCACGAGACCCAGTACTTC
CDR3: CASRPSGSSHETQYF

size: -
J: TRBJ1-4
D: TRBD1
V: TRBV7-8
DNA: TGTGCCAGCAGCACCCGGGACAGTGGGGAAAAACTGTTTTTT
CDR3: CASSTRDSGEKLFF

size: -
J: TRBJ2-1
D: TRBD2
V: TRBV9
DNA: TGTGCCAGTCAAAGCGGGGGGTACAATGAGCAGTTCTTC
CDR3: CASQSGGYNEQFF

size: -
J: TRBJ2-2
D: TRBD1
V: TRBV19
DNA: TGTGCCAGTAGGGGGGGACAGGTCGCCACCGGGGAGCTGTTTTTT
CDR3: CASRGGQVATGELFF

size: -
J: TRBJ2-1
D: TRBD2
V: TRBV4-1
DNA: TGCGCCAGCAGCCCGGGACTAGCGGACAATGAGCAGTTCTTC
CDR3: CASSPGLADNEQFF

size: -
J: TRBJ1-5
D: TRBD1
V: TRBV28
DNA: TGTGCCAGCAGGGGGGACAGATCCCTACAGCCCCAGCATTTT
CDR3: CASRGDRSLQPQHF

size: -
J: TRBJ2-1
D: TRBD2
V: TRBV2
DNA: TGTGCCAGCAGCCCCCGAGGCCTAGCGGGAGGCAATGAGCAGTTCTTC
CDR3: CASSPRGLAGGNEQFF

size: -
J: TRBJ2-3
D: -
V: TRBV6-1
DNA: TGTGCCAGCAGTGAGACTCTATTAATAGATACGCAGTATTTT
CDR3: CASSETLLIDTQYF

size: -
J: TRBJ2-1
D: -
V: TRBV4-1
DNA: TGCGCCAGCAGCTTGGACTCTGCAGCCTACAATGAGCAGTTCTTC
CDR3: CASSLDSAAYNEQFF

size: -
J: TRBJ1-5
D: TRBD1
V: TRBV25-1
DNA: TGTGCCAGCAGTCCAGGGGGAGGAATTGGTCAGCCCCAGCATTTT
CDR3: CASSPGGGIGQPQHF

size: -
J: TRBJ2-7
D: -
V: TRBV19
DNA: TGTGCCAGTAGTATAACAGATCCTCTCTACGAGCAGTACTTC
CDR3: CASSITDPLYEQYF

size: -
J: TRBJ2-7
D: TRBD2
V: TRBV30
DNA: TGTGCCTGGGTGGGACTAGTAGGCGAGCAGTACTTC
CDR3: CAWVGLVGEQYF

size: -
J: TRBJ1-4
D: -
V: TRBV11-2
DNA: TGTGCCAGCGCACTCGCGGGGGCAACTAATGAAAAACTGTTTTTT
CDR3: CASALAGATNEKLFF

size: -
J: TRBJ2-2
D: TRBD1
V: TRBV19
DNA: TGTGCCAGTAGTACCCCAGGGACAGGGTTGACCGGGGAGCTGTTTTTT
CDR3: CASSTPGTGLTGELFF

size: -
J: TRBJ2-5
D: -
V: TRBV4-3
DNA: TGCGCCAGCAGCCAAGATCAGGGGCAGGGTTGGCCCGGGGAGACCCAGTACTTC
CDR3: CASSQDQGQGWPGETQYF

size: few
J: TRBJ1-5
D: -
V: TRBV19
DNA: TGTGCCAGTAGTAAAGGGGCTTCACAGCCCCAGCATTTT
CDR3: CASSKGASQPQHF

size: -
J: TRBJ2-3
D: TRBD2
V: TRBV4-3
DNA: TGCGCCAGCAGCCAAGAGGGACTAGCGGAAATCACAGATACGCAGTATTTT
CDR3: CASSQEGLAEITDTQYF

size: -
J: TRBJ2-1
D: TRBD2
V: TRBV4-1
DNA: TGCGCCAGCAGCCAAGAGGCTAGCGGGAGCAATGAGCAGTTCTTC
CDR3: CASSQEASGSNEQFF

size: -
J: TRBJ2-4
D: -
V: TRBV7-2
DNA: TGTGCCAGCAGCTTTGGCCTAGCCAAAAACATTCAGTACTTC
CDR3: CASSFGLAKNIQYF

size: -
J: TRBJ2-6
D: -
V: TRBV5-4
DNA: TGTGCCAGCAGCTATATGTGGGCCAACGTCCTGACTTTC
CDR3: CASSYMWANVLTF

size: once
J: TRBJ1-2
D: -
V: TRBV28
DNA: TGTGCCAGCAGTTTAGCCTCTTTCGGCAGGCTCTATGGCTACACCTTC
CDR3: CASSLASFGRLYGYTF

size: -
J: TRBJ2-1
D: TRBD1
V: TRBV9
DNA: TGTGCCAGCAGCCCTCGACAGGGAAGCTTCTACAATGAGCAGTTCTTC
CDR3: CASSPRQGSFYNEQFF

size: -
J: TRBJ2-7
D: -
V: TRBV28
DNA: TGTGCCAGCAGTCCCCAGGCCGAGCAGTACTTC
CDR3: CASSPQAEQYF

size: -
J: TRBJ2-1
D: TRBD2
V: TRBV5-1
DNA: TGCGCCAGCCGGACTAGCGGTACGAGGAGCTCCTACAATGAGCAGTTCTTC
CDR3: CASRTSGTRSSYNEQFF

size: -
J: TRBJ1-2
D: -
V: TRBV28
DNA: TGTGCCAGCAGCCCGACAGGACCCTATGGCTACACCTTC
CDR3: CASSPTGPYGYTF

size: -
J: TRBJ2-1
D: -
V: TRBV7-6
DNA: TGTGCCAGCAGCTTAGGGGGGACTGTGGTAAGAGGAATCAATGAGCAGTTCTTC
CDR3: CASSLGGTVVRGINEQFF

size: once
J: TRBJ1-1
D: TRBD1
V: TRBV15
DNA: TGTGCCACCAGCATTTCAGGGGGGGAAGCTTTCTTT
CDR3: CATSISGGEAFF

size: -
J: TRBJ2-3
D: -
V: TRBV14
DNA: TGTGCCATCCTGCCGGGCACAGATACGCAGTATTTT
CDR3: CAILPGTDTQYF

size: -
J: TRBJ2-6
D: -
V: TRBV6-8
DNA: TGTGCCCCCAAGGCCCGGAAACAGGCTGGGGCCAACGTCCTGACTTTC
CDR3: CAPKARKQAGANVLTF

size: -
J: TRBJ2-3
D: -
V: TRBV4-2
DNA: TGTGCCAGCAGCCAAGATTTGATCGGCAGGGGCCCACCCCCGGATACGCAGTATTTT
CDR3: CASSQDLIGRGPPPDTQYF

size: -
J: TRBJ1-2
D: -
V: TRBV5-1
DNA: TGCGCCAGCAGCTTGGAGACAGAGGACGTAGCTAACTATGGCTACACCTTC
CDR3: CASSLETEDVANYGYTF

size: -
J: TRBJ2-2
D: -
V: TRBV28
DNA: TGTGCCAGCAGTACCGTAGCGGAGACGAACACCGGGGAGCTGTTTTTT
CDR3: CASSTVAETNTGELFF

size: once
J: TRBJ1-5
D: -
V: TRBV4-1
DNA: TGCGCCAGCAGCCAAGTGGGCATGAGCAATCAGCCCCAGCATTTT
CDR3: CASSQVGMSNQPQHF

size: -
J: TRBJ2-5
D: TRBD2
V: TRBV2
DNA: TGTGCCAGCAGTGCTAGCGGGAGGGGGGTGGAGACCCAGTACTTC
CDR3: CASSASGRGVETQYF

size: -
J: TRBJ1-2
D: -
V: TRBV4-3
DNA: TGCGCCAGCAGCCAAGCTCGTCGGAATGCGGCCTATGGCTACACCTTC
CDR3: CASSQARRNAAYGYTF